This T cell receptor (beta chain) was identified in a study of T cell responses to AZD1222 COVID-19 vaccine. There are 14 residues in the CDR3. CDR1 KGHDR and CDR2 SFDVKD come from the germline V gene. V was trimmed by 4 bases and J by 3 bases, leaving 12 bases between them. The method was immunoSEQ multiplex PCR; TCRdb's version includes in-frame clones alone and lacks a portion of them. In the table there are 140,000 to 150,000 clones, about 90% of which are singletons. Researchers grouped second doses given at about 4 or about 12 weeks into one pool. With respect to this clone: The antigen is undetermined.

Study conclusions and caveats: Mapped onto spike, vaccine-associated CD4 TCRs spanned it and were dominant at 160-218 and 743-854.

V and J are TRBV24-1 and TRBJ2-7; weak D call: TRBD1 (6 bases). Sequenced here: peripheral blood, sampled 28 days after the second AZD1222 dose. The TCR comes from an adult who received the AZD1222 COVID-19 vaccine. This CDR3 is CATSEGDTFYEQYF. CDR3 in DNA: TGTGCCACCAGTGAAGGGGACACCTTCTACGAGCAGTACTTC.